These T cell receptor beta chains were read from a single sample in a study of regulatory T cells in long-lasting Graves disease. MiXCR, run by TCRdb on the multiplex PCR reads, gives a single entry per CDR3 protein. Among about 220,000 distinct CDR3 sequences listed, less than 20% were seen once. These data were also reused for a study on T cells in Graves' hyperthyroidism and ophthalmopathy.

Sample: peripheral blood mononuclear cells (PBMCs), taken at new diagnosis, from a patient treated with antithyroid drugs. All receptors derive from a young woman with Graves disease. Both conserved end residues are part of each CDR3. Each record gives: J gene, clone size, D gene, V gene, CDR3 DNA, CDR3 protein. The D gene is left open where the match is weak. Expanded clones get a size class; other rows say once, few or many, or leave the size out.

TRBJ1-5	.	.	TRBV4-1	TGCGCCAGCAGCCAAGGGGCAGGGGCCGGCAATCAGCCCCAGCATTTT	CASSQGAGAGNQPQHF
TRBJ2-4	many	.	TRBV28	TGTGCGAGCGGGCTAGCCAAAAACATTCAGTACTTC	CASGLAKNIQYF
TRBJ2-1	few	.	TRBV9	TGTGCCAGCAGCCCTCGAAAGGGGGGTCCCTACAATGAGCAGTTCTTC	CASSPRKGGPYNEQFF
TRBJ1-1	many	TRBD1	TRBV28	TGTGCCAGCAGCGGGACAGGGGTGGGGAACACTGAAGCTTTCTTT	CASSGTGVGNTEAFF
TRBJ1-5	many	.	TRBV12-3/TRBV12-4	TGTGCCAGCCGAATCGGGGGGAGTCAGCCCCAGCATTTT	CASRIGGSQPQHF
TRBJ2-7	many	.	TRBV11-3	TGTGCCAGCAGCTCTTCGCAGCAGGGAGCACCCGGCGAGCAGTACTTC	CASSSSQQGAPGEQYF
TRBJ1-2	many	TRBD1	TRBV2	TGTGCCAGCAGTGAAGGCGAGGGGACAGTGGATGGCTACACCTTC	CASSEGEGTVDGYTF
TRBJ1-5	many	.	TRBV5-8	TGTGCCAGCAGCTTGGAGGGTTTAAGCAATCAGCCCCAGCATTTT	CASSLEGLSNQPQHF
TRBJ2-7	few	.	TRBV15	TGTGCCACCAGCCCTAGGGGTCTGCCGTACGAGCAGTACTTC	CATSPRGLPYEQYF
TRBJ2-7	many	.	TRBV12-3/TRBV12-4	TGTGCCAGCAGTTTACGGGATACCTACGAGCAGTACTTC	CASSLRDTYEQYF
TRBJ2-4	many	.	TRBV7-2	TGTGCCAGCAGGACTTCTGGAGGAGCAGCCAAAAACATTCAGTACTTC	CASRTSGGAAKNIQYF
TRBJ2-3	many	TRBD2	TRBV5-4	TGTGCCAGCAGCCTAGGAGCGGGGGGGGTATCGGATACGCAGTATTTT	CASSLGAGGVSDTQYF
TRBJ1-6	many	.	TRBV3-1	TGTGCCAGCAGCCAAGGTGATGTGAGTTCACCCCTCCACTTT	CASSQGDVSSPLHF
TRBJ1-4	many	.	TRBV7-6	TGTGCCAGCAGCTTAGCGGCAGGGGATGGAAAACTGTTTTTT	CASSLAAGDGKLFF
TRBJ2-7	many	.	TRBV9	TGTGCCAGCAGCGTAGGGTGGGGCTCCTACGAGCAGTACTTC	CASSVGWGSYEQYF
TRBJ2-2	.	.	TRBV5-4	TGTGCCAGCAGCTTGGTCGGGACTCGGACCGGGGAGCTGTTTTTT	CASSLVGTRTGELFF
TRBJ2-7	.	TRBD1	TRBV5-6	TGTGCCAGCAGCGGAGGCCCGGGACAGGAGCGGCAGTACTTC	CASSGGPGQERQYF
TRBJ1-2	many	.	TRBV30	TGTGCCTGGAGTCTGGGTTACACCTATGGCTACACCTTC	CAWSLGYTYGYTF